Described below is a single T cell receptor beta chain sequence and its context. Its target is unknown. V gave up 0 bases and J gave up 5 bases, with 11 bases separating them. This CDR3 spans 14 amino acids. Germline loops: CDR1 SGDLS, CDR2 YYNGEE. This sample is drawn from a study of a mutant IDH1 vaccine in newly diagnosed glioma. The table came from immunoSEQ multiplex PCR; TCRdb's copy has only in-frame clones and leaves some out. This sample has tens of thousands of clones; around 82% occur once, and the top ten carry roughly 3.3%. Time point indicated: week 5, during vaccination. Topical imiquimod accompanied each vaccine dose, which consisted of 300 ug of mutant IDH1 20-mer peptide.

The clonotype originates from a woman between 18 and 30 years old with glioma. Some clones in this sample may be carry-over from other donors' samples. The sequencing here drew on PBMCs, taken from a glioma patient whose treatment included an IDH1 peptide vaccine. This chain links TRBV9 with TRBJ1-1; weak D call: TRBD1 (5 bases). CDR3 DNA sequence: TGTGCCAGCAGCGTAGTTGGGGGGGAAACTGAAGCTTTCTTT. Translating it yields CASSVVGGETEAFF.